This T cell receptor beta chain was sequenced in a study of blood T cell repertoires in COVID-19. Study-wide background: PBMCs, B-cell-depleted T cells, or T cells provided the cDNA or gDNA that made up the material.

Sequencing was performed with immunoSEQ multiplex PCR; in TCRdb, only in-frame clones are kept and a portion is missing. Of 140,000 or so clones in the sample, 70% to 80% were seen once. Sample: peripheral blood. The sequence was collected from a woman in her seventies with COVID-19, enrolled during active disease.

This chain's CDR3 is CAWSGGQGSVAFF. CDR3 bases: TGTGCCTGGAGTGGGGGACAGGGGAGTGTAGCTTTCTTT. This chain joins TRBV30 and TRBJ1-1, with TRBD1 identical over 10 bases. V dropped 1 base and J dropped 10; count of bases not matched to a gene: 6. Per germline, CDR1 GTSNPN and CDR2 SVGIG (reference sequence). This CDR3 has 13 residues.